The clone carrying this T cell receptor beta chain has just a few counts. Its antigen is not known. The data are from a study of beta chain features in type 1 diabetes. Study-wide results and caveats: Among patients, naive, central memory and Treg TCRB repertoires appeared more similar than among healthy donors. Sequencing used cDNA, and cells with high TCR expression could therefore be over-represented. TCRB CDR3s from Type 1 diabetes patients were moderately but significantly shorter in all four CD4+ subsets. Type 1 diabetes patients showed fewer insertions and more deletions at VDJ junctions.

Sequenced material consisted of expressed TCRB transcripts (all of the isolated RNA was reverse transcribed). Libraries were prepared by immunoSEQ multiplex PCR; TCRdb keeps only in-frame clonotypes and omits some of them. Of over 300,000 clones in the sample, about a tenth are singletons; the top ten hold around 1%. Via the markers CD45RO/CCR7/CD25/CD127/CD95/CD27, stem cell-like memory, regulatory, central memory and naive CD4+ cells were sorted. The source material was central memory CD4+ T cells from blood. The TCR sequence derives from a man aged 25 to 45 with type 1 diabetes.

For the CDR3, the DNA is TGTGCCAGCAGCCCTAGACTAGCTATACAGACCCAGTACTTC. Translated, it gives CASSPRLAIQTQYF. The V call is TRBV7-2, the J call TRBJ2-5, with TRBD2 matching over 7 bases. Per germline, CDR1 SGHTA and CDR2 FQGNSA. There are 14 residues in the CDR3. V was clipped by 5 bases and J by 6 bases; unmatched bases: 9.